Sequencing of this TCR beta chain was carried out in a study of human T cells and chemical hapten exposure. The CDR3 length is 14 residues. The germline V gene encodes CDR1 SQVTM and CDR2 ANQGSEA. Trimming shortened V by 4 bases and J by 1 base, and 13 bases separated the two germline ends. There are a few counts of this clonotype. Via MiXCR, TCRdb re-called the RACE reads, giving one row per CDR3 protein. Of 180,000 or so distinct CDR3 sequences listed, about 31% are singletons. Time point: pre-sensitization, week 0. Treatment described: therapeutic diphenylcyclopropenone sensitization with weekly scalp DPC.

This clonotype was sampled from a woman younger than 45 with alopecia areata. Some clones in this sample may be carry-over from other donors' samples. The sample consisted of whole blood, taken in connection with sensitization to the hapten diphenylcyclopropenone (DPC). The chain carries TRBV29-1 and TRBJ1-1; TRBD1 is a possible D gene (5 bases). The CDR3 DNA reads TGCAGCGTTGGGGGGAGGGGCACGAACACTGAAGCTTTCTTT. Translating gives CSVGGRGTNTEAFF.